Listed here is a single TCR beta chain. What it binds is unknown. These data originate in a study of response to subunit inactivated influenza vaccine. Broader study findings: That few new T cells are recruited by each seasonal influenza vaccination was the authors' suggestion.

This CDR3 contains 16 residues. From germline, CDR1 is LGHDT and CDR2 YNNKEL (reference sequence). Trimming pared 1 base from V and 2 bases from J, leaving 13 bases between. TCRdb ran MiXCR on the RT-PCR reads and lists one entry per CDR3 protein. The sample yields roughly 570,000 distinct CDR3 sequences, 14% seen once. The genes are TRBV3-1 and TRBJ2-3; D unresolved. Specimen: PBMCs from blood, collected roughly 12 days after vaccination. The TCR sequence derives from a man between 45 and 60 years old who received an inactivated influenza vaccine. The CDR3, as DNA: TGTGCCAGCAGCCAAGCCCTCGGTCTTCTCACAGATACGCAGTATTTT. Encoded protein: CASSQALGLLTDTQYF.